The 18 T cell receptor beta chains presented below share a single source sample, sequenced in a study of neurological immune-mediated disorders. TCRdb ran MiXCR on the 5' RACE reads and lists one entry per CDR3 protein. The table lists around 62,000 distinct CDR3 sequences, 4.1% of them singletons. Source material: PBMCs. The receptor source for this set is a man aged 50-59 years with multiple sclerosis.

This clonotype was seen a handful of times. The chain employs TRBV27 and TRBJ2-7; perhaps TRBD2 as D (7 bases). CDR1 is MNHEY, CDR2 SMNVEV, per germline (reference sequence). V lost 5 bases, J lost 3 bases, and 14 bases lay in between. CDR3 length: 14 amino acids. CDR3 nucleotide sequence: TGTGCCAGCAGTACCAGGGGAGGGTACTACGAGCAGTACTTC. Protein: CASSTRGGYYEQYF.

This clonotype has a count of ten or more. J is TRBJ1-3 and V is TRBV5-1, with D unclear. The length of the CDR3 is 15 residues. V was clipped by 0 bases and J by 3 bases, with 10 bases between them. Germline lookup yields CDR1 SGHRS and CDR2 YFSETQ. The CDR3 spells CASSLDATLGNTIYF. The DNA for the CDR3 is TGCGCCAGCAGCTTGGATGCCACACTTGGAAACACCATATATTTT.

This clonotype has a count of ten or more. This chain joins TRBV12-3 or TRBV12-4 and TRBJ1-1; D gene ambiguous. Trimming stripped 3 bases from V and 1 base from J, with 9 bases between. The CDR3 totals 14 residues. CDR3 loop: CASSFSGGNTEAFF. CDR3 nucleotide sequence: TGTGCCAGCAGTTTTTCAGGTGGGAACACTGAAGCTTTCTTT.

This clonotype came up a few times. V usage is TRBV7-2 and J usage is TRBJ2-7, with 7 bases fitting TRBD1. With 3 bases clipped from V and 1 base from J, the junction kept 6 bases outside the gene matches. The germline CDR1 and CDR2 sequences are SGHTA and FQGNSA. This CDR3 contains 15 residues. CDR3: CASSLGTVISYEQYF. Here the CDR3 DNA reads TGTGCCAGCAGCTTGGGGACAGTCATATCCTACGAGCAGTACTTC.

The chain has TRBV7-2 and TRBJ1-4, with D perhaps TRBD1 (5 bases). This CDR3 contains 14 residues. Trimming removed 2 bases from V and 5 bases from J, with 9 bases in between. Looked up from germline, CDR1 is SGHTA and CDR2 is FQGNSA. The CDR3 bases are TGTGCCAGCAGCTTAAGTCGGGGGAATGAAAAACTGTTTTTT. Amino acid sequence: CASSLSRGNEKLFF.

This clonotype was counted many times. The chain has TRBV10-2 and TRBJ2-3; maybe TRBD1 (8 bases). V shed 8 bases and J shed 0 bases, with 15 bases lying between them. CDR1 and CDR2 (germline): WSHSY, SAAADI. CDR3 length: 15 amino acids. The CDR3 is CASFHRGGSTDTQYF. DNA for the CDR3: TGCGCCAGCTTCCACAGGGGGGGAAGCACAGATACGCAGTATTTT.

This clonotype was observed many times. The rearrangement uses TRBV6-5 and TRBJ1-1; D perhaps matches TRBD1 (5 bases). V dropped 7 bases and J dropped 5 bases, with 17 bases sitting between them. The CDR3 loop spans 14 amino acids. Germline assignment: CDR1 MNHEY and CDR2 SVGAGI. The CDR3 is CASTRGLEGTEAFF. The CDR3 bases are TGTGCCAGCACTAGGGGCCTTGAGGGGACTGAAGCTTTCTTT.

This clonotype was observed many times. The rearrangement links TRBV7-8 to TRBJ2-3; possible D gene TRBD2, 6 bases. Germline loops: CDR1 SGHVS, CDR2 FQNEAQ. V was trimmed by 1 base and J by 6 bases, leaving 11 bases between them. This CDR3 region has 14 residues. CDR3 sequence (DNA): TGTGCCAGCAGCTTAGAGGGGAGCGGGGATACGCAGTATTTT. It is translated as CASSLEGSGDTQYF.

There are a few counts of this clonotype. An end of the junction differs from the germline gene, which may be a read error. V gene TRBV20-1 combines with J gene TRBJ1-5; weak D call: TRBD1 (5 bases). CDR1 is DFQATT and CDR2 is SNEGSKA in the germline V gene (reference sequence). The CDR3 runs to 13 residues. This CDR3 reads CSASPRAWQPQNF. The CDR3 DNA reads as TGCAGTGCTAGTCCCAGGGCTTGGCAGCCCCAGAATTTT.

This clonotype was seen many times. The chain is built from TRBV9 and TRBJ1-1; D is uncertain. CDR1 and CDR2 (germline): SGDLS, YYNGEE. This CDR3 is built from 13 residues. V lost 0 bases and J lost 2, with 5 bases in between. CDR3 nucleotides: TGTGCCAGCAGCGTAGGACGTAACACTGAAGCTTTCTTT. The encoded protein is CASSVGRNTEAFF.

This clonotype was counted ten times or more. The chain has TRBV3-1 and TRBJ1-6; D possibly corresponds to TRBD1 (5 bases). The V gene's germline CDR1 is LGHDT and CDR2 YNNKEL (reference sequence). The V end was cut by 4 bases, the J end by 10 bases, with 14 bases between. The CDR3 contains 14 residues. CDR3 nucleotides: TGTGCCAGCAGCCGTGACAGTCTGAGATCACCCCTCCACTTT. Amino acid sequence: CASSRDSLRSPLHF.

CDR3 protein: CASSYRGLGEQYF. The CDR3, as DNA: TGTGCCAGCAGCTACAGGGGGCTAGGAGAGCAGTACTTC. V usage is TRBV5-4 and J usage is TRBJ2-7; 9 nucleotides align to TRBD1. J gave up 7 bases and V 3 bases, and 5 bases lay outside the gene matches. This CDR3 comprises 13 residues. Germline lookup yields CDR1 SGHNT and CDR2 YYREEE (reference sequence). The full variable domain, its missing parts supplied by reference TRBV5-4 and TRBJ2-7, is ETGVTQSPTHLIKTRGQQVTLRCSSQSGHNTVSWYQQALGQGPQFIFQYYREEENGRGNFPPRFSGLQFPNYSSELNVNALELDDSALYLCASSYRGLGEQYFGPGTRLTVT.

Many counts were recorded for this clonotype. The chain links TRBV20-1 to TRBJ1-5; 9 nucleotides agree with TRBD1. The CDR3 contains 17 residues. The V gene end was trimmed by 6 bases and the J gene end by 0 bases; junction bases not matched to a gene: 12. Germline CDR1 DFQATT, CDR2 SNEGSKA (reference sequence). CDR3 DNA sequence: TGCAGTGCAACCGGACAGGGGATGGACCCTAGCAATCAGCCCCAGCATTTT. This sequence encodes CSATGQGMDPSNQPQHF.

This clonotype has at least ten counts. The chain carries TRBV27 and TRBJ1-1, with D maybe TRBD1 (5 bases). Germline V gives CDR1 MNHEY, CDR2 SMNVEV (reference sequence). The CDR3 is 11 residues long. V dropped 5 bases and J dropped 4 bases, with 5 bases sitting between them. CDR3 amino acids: CASSQGTEAFF. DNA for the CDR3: TGTGCCAGCAGTCAGGGCACTGAAGCTTTCTTT.

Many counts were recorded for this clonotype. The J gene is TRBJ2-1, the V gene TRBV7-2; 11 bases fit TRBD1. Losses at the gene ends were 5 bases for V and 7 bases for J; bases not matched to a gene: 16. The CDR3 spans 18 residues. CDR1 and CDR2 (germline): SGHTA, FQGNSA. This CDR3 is CASSRKGPGGTGGNEQFF. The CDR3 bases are TGTGCCAGCAGCCGGAAGGGTCCTGGAGGGACAGGGGGTAATGAGCAGTTCTTC.

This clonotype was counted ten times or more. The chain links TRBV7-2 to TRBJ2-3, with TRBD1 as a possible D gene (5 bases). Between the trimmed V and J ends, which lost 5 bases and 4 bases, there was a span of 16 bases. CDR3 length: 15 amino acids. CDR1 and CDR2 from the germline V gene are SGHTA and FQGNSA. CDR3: CASSPRRDLADTQYF. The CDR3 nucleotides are TGTGCCAGCAGCCCCCGCAGGGATTTGGCAGATACGCAGTATTTT. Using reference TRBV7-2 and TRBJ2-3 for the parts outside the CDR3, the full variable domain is GAGVSQSPSNKVTEKGKDVELRCDPISGHTALYWYRQSLGQGLEFLIYFQGNSAPDKSGLPSDRFSAERTGGSVSTLTIQRTQQEDSAVYLCASSPRRDLADTQYFGPGTRLTVL.

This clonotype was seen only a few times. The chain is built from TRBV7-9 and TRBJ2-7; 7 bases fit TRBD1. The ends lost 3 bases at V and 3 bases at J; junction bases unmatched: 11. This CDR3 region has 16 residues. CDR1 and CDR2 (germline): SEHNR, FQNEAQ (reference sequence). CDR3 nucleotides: TGTGCCAGCAGCTTTCGTTCCGGCAGGACAGGCTACGAGCAGTACTTC. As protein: CASSFRSGRTGYEQYF.

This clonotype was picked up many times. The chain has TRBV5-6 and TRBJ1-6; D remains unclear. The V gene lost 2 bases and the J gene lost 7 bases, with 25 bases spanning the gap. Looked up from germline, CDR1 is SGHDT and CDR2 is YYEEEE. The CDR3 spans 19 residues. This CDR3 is CASSFRASGYFPANSPLHF. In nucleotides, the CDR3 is TGTGCCAGCAGCTTTCGGGCTTCGGGTTACTTCCCGGCGAATTCACCCCTCCACTTT. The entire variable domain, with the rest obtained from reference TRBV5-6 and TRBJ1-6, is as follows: DAGVTQSPTHLIKTRGQQVTLRCSPKSGHDTVSWYQQALGQGPQFIFQYYEEEERQRGNFPDRFSGHQFPNYSSELNVNALLLGDSALYLCASSFRASGYFPANSPLHFGNGTRLTVT.